This TCR beta chain was obtained from a study of T-cell reconstitution after alpha-beta-depleted transplantation in children. Study outcomes and limitations: T cells produced anew were the main source of T-cell counts and diversity one year after transplant. Diversity of TCRbeta at day 60 was high in some patients, arising from surviving recipient T cells and thymic progenitors. Several hundred rapidly expanded clones from non-depleted graft cells reportedly supplied alpha-beta T cells about two months post-transplant.

Construction of the TCRbeta library involved unique molecular identifiers. TCRdb used MiXCR to reprocess the PCR reads, holding one entry per CDR3 protein. The table has some 460,000 distinct CDR3 sequences, around 15% seen once. Concerning this clonotype: The antigen is not known.

The CDR3 runs 13 residues. Germline V gene data show CDR1 as KGHSH and CDR2 as LQKENI. V was clipped by 4 bases and J by 5 bases, with 11 bases between them. The chain employs TRBV18 and TRBJ2-5; tentatively, D is TRBD1 (6 bases). This sequence originates from a boy under three years old who had a stem cell transplant for Wiskott-Aldrich syndrome, so the T cells may come from the graft donor. The source was PBMCs, mostly from graft donor cells, collected 360 days after TCRalphabeta/CD19-depleted stem cell transplant. In nucleotides, the CDR3 is TGTGCCAGCTCACAACAGGGCTCCGAGACCCAGTACTTC. Encoded protein: CASSQQGSETQYF.